One sample yielded the 21 T cell receptor beta chains listed below, sequenced in a study of post-analysis software for immune sequencing data. Study outcomes and limitations: Five or six TRBV segments appeared more often in patients than in controls, and TRBV5-6, TRBV5-1 and TRBV20-1 were among these.

These receptors are not linked to any known antigen. TCR beta cDNA libraries had unique molecular identifiers. One entry per CDR3 protein results from TCRdb running MiXCR on the PCR reads. The table lists about 620,000 distinct CDR3 sequences, roughly two fifths of them singletons. Sequencing was done on a sample of blood. Receptors were obtained from a girl aged 10 to 17 with multiple sclerosis.

The CDR3 DNA is TGTGCCACCAGTGACCCCATAGCGGGGAGCACAGATACGCAGTATTTT. Translated: CATSDPIAGSTDTQYF. The V call is TRBV24-1, the J call TRBJ2-3; 8 positions agree with TRBD2. Germline-derived CDR1 and CDR2 are KGHDR and SFDVKD. V lost 4 bases to trimming and J lost 0 bases; unmatched junction nucleotides: 5. This CDR3 is 16 amino acids long.

The chain joins TRBV6-2 or TRBV6-3 to TRBJ1-2; weak D call: TRBD1 (6 bases). CDR1 is MNHEY, CDR2 SVGEGT, per germline. Deletions cut 0 bases from V and 2 bases from J, with 13 bases between. This CDR3 is built from 16 residues. CDR3 nucleotide sequence: TGTGCCAGCAGTTACTCGTCAGGGGAACAGAACTATGGCTACACCTTC. This translates into CASSYSSGEQNYGYTF.

This clonotype turned up a few times. The chain links TRBV5-1 to TRBJ1-6; D uncertain. Germline V gives CDR1 SGHRS, CDR2 YFSETQ. This CDR3 comprises 15 residues. V dropped 2 bases and J dropped 9 bases, with 15 bases sitting between them. CDR3 nucleotide sequence: TGCGCCAGCAGCTTCGGTCCCGACATGGTTTCACCCCTCCACTTT. Translated: CASSFGPDMVSPLHF. Full variable domain (outside the CDR3, taken from reference TRBV5-1 and TRBJ1-6): KAGVTQTPRYLIKTRGQQVTLSCSPISGHRSVSWYQQTPGQGLQFLFEYFSETQRNKGNFPGRFSGRQFSNSRSEMNVSTLELGDSALYLCASSFGPDMVSPLHFGNGTRLTVT.

The rearrangement uses TRBV20-1 and TRBJ2-1; D is unresolved. V was trimmed by 4 bases and J by 5 bases, leaving 15 bases between them. CDR1 is DFQATT and CDR2 is SNEGSKA in the germline V gene (reference sequence). This CDR3 has 14 residues. CDR3 sequence reads: CSAKDDRTNNEQFF. DNA of the CDR3: TGCAGTGCTAAAGATGATCGGACCAACAATGAGCAGTTCTTC.

J is TRBJ2-5 and V is TRBV7-2; possibly TRBD1 or TRBD2 for D (5 bases each). The germline V gene has CDR1 SGHTA and CDR2 FQGNSA. This CDR3 region has 14 residues. V dropped 7 bases and J dropped 5 bases, with 17 bases sitting between them. CDR3 sequence (DNA): TGTGCCAGCACCCTTGGAAGGGGAGCGGAGACCCAGTACTTC. Translated: CASTLGRGAETQYF.

The sample holds a few counts of this clonotype. This sequence joins TRBV5-1 and TRBJ2-5; D gene ambiguous. This CDR3 comprises 14 residues. Trimming pared 0 bases from V and 0 bases from J, leaving 6 bases between. Germline V CDR1 and CDR2: SGHRS, YFSETQ. CDR3 sequence reads: CASSLVKYQETQYF. The CDR3 DNA is TGCGCCAGCAGCTTGGTCAAGTACCAAGAGACCCAGTACTTC.

This clonotype was recorded a few times. The V gene is TRBV12-3 or TRBV12-4, the J gene TRBJ2-7, with D uncertain. The CDR3 spans 13 residues. V shed 3 bases and J shed 1 base, with 7 bases lying between them. The CDR3 region is CASSFGRSYEQYF. In DNA form, the CDR3 reads TGTGCCAGCAGTTTTGGAAGGTCCTACGAGCAGTACTTC.

In this sample, this clonotype turned up once. The chain has TRBV20-1 and TRBJ2-3; 7 bases line up with TRBD2. This CDR3 is built from 18 residues. With 1 base clipped from V and 2 bases from J, the junction kept 15 bases outside the gene matches. Germline CDR1 DFQATT, CDR2 SNEGSKA (reference sequence). The CDR3 coding sequence is TGCAGTGCTAGAGTCTCGGCCCGGGGGGAGGGCCTCACAGATACGCAGTATTTT. Its translation: CSARVSARGEGLTDTQYF.

This clonotype has more than one count but fewer than ten. The gene calls are TRBV12-3 or TRBV12-4 and TRBJ2-7, with D tentatively TRBD2 (6 bases). The CDR3 covers 14 residues. V was trimmed by 6 bases and J by 3 bases, leaving 15 bases between them. CDR3 in DNA: TGTGCCAGCAGCCCCCGGGACTCCTTCTACGAGCAGTACTTC. The encoded protein is CASSPRDSFYEQYF.

This clonotype was counted between two and nine times. The V and J genes are TRBV12-3 or TRBV12-4 and TRBJ2-4, with D tentatively TRBD2 (5 bases). The V end was cut by 1 base, the J end by 10 bases, with 11 bases between. The length of the CDR3 is 13 residues. CDR3 sequence reads: CASSLGGVGIQYF. DNA of the CDR3: TGTGCCAGCAGTTTAGGGGGAGTAGGGATTCAGTACTTC.

This clonotype was seen a few times. This chain joins TRBV12-3 or TRBV12-4 and TRBJ1-1; D gene ambiguous. This CDR3 is built from 13 residues. V was clipped by 6 bases and J by 4 bases, with 12 bases between them. The CDR3 sequence is CASSPATGTEAFF. CDR3 DNA sequence: TGTGCCAGCAGCCCAGCCACGGGCACTGAAGCTTTCTTT.

The chain links TRBV20-1 to TRBJ2-1; 11 bases line up with TRBD2. The J call could be wrong; TRBJ2-7 is a better fit for the DNA end. The germline gives CDR1 DFQATT, CDR2 SNEGSKA (reference sequence). The length of the CDR3 is 13 residues. The CDR3 sequence is CSARLAGYNEQYF. The CDR3 DNA reads as TGCAGTGCCCGACTAGCGGGGTACAATGAGCAGTACTTC.

Only a few counts were recorded for this clonotype. The V and J genes are TRBV7-8 and TRBJ2-1; D perhaps matches TRBD1 (6 bases). Between the trimmed V and J ends, which lost 5 bases and 12 bases, there was a span of 17 bases. There are 13 residues in the CDR3. CDR1 and CDR2 from the germline V gene are SGHVS and FQNEAQ. The CDR3 loop is CASSGRQAPGQFF. The CDR3 bases are TGTGCCAGCAGCGGTCGACAGGCCCCTGGGCAGTTCTTC.

J is TRBJ1-1 and V is TRBV12-3 or TRBV12-4; the match to TRBD1 covers 12 bases. After removal of 3 bases from V and 1 base from J, the junction contained 12 bases not matched to a gene. This CDR3 has 19 residues. CDR3 loop: CASSFNFGTGGRGNTEAFF. The CDR3 region has the DNA TGTGCCAGCAGTTTTAACTTTGGGACAGGGGGCCGAGGGAACACTGAAGCTTTCTTT.

The rearrangement joins TRBV7-6 to TRBJ2-4; 7 bases match TRBD1. The DNA end is a closer match to TRBJ2-7, so the J assignment may be wrong. CDR3 length equals 15 residues. CDR1 and CDR2 (germline): SGHVS, FNYEAQ. Here the CDR3 DNA reads TGTGCCAGCAGCTTTTCAAGAACAGGGGCCCCCGAGCAGTACTTC. Translating it yields CASSFSRTGAPEQYF.

This clonotype was found a few times. This chain links TRBV29-1 with TRBJ2-7, with a weak D call TRBD1 (5 bases). CDR3 length equals 13 residues. V was clipped by 8 bases and J by 3 bases, with 17 bases between them. In germline, CDR1 is SQVTM, CDR2 ANQGSEA. The CDR3 is CSIAPDTYYEQYF. DNA for the CDR3: TGCAGCATAGCTCCGGACACTTACTACGAGCAGTACTTC.

This clonotype turned up a few times. The chain couples TRBV7-8 to TRBJ2-5; D may match TRBD1 or TRBD2 (5 bases each). Germline-derived CDR1 and CDR2 are SGHVS and FQNEAQ. V lost 2 bases, J lost 7 bases, and 14 bases lay in between. This CDR3 spans 14 amino acids. The CDR3 coding sequence is TGTGCCAGCAGCTTAAGGGCTGGGGGTGGGACCCAGTACTTC. It translates to CASSLRAGGGTQYF.

The chain couples TRBV9 to TRBJ2-3; 9 bases are shared with TRBD2. The germline V gene encodes CDR1 SGDLS and CDR2 YYNGEE. The J segment lost 4 bases and the V segment lost 1 base, leaving 7 bases of the junction unmatched. The CDR3 is 16 amino acids. CDR3 in amino acids: CASSVFQRGVSDTQYF. The CDR3 DNA is TGTGCCAGCAGCGTATTTCAGCGGGGGGTTTCAGATACGCAGTATTTT.

The V gene is TRBV20-1, the J gene TRBJ1-6, with TRBD1 identical over 9 bases. Germline assignment: CDR1 DFQATT and CDR2 SNEGSKA (reference sequence). Trimming at V came to 5 bases and at J to 9 bases, leaving 8 bases not matched to a gene. The CDR3 covers 14 residues. This chain's CDR3 is CSAHPGQGSSPLHF. The CDR3 coding sequence is TGCAGTGCTCATCCGGGACAGGGTAGTTCACCCCTCCACTTT.

The chain uses TRBV4-3 and TRBJ2-2; 9 bases fit TRBD2. This CDR3 contains 15 residues. Germline V lookup: CDR1 LGHNA, CDR2 YSLEER. V shed 5 bases and J 5 bases; nucleotides not matched to a gene: 6. DNA of the CDR3: TGCGCCAGCAGCGGCGGGGGGGGCCTTACCGGGGAGCTGTTTTTT. Encoded protein: CASSGGGGLTGELFF.

The chain couples TRBV12-3 or TRBV12-4 to TRBJ2-7, with 9 bases matching TRBD2. J lost 7 bases, V lost 5 bases, and 12 bases had no gene match. This CDR3 has 15 amino acids. In DNA form, the CDR3 reads TGTGCCAGCAGTCTAACCGGACTAGCGCGCAATGAGCAGTACTTC. This gives the protein CASSLTGLARNEQYF.